This T cell receptor beta chain emerged from a study of PD-1 blockade in mismatch repair-deficient tumors. The CDR3 consists of 17 residues. Germline V gene sequence: CDR1 SGHVS, CDR2 FQNEAQ. V was pared by 2 bases and J by 10 bases, with 14 bases of the junction left unmatched. The repertoire was sequenced with immunoSEQ multiplex PCR; TCRdb's copy has only in-frame clones and lacks some. The sample contains tens of thousands of clones, approximately 86% of which appear only once. This clonotype originated in an adult with mismatch repair-deficient cancer. The chain couples TRBV7-8 to TRBJ2-1; TRBD2 agrees at 10 bases. The sample here was peripheral blood, taken 12 weeks after starting pembrolizumab. CDR3 sequence reads: CASSLLAGAILVEEQFF. CDR3 coding DNA: TGTGCCAGCAGCTTACTAGCGGGAGCGATCCTGGTCGAGGAGCAGTTCTTC.